This record covers a single TCR beta chain. What it binds is unknown. The junction does not match germline at one end; this may be a read error. This CDR3 is built from 16 residues. Germline V CDR1 and CDR2: MGHRA, YSYEKL. This specimen comes from a study of tumor-infiltrating lymphocytes in primary liver carcinoma. Study observations and caveats: Tumors and blood were compared for top-250-clone fraction, and tumors had the significantly higher value (p = 0.039). A small share of top clones, only about 7.5-24%, was found in all five tumor regions. Among the pair types, tumor region pairs showed more overlap than tumor-adjacent and tumor-blood pairs.

Scientists recovered RNA and DNA together from around 20-30 mg of unsorted bulk tissue. Five separate regions per tumor were sampled. TCR beta cDNA was prepared out of 450 to 500 ng total RNA by means of a constant-region primer. Libraries for TCR beta were built through three nested multiplex PCR rounds, which together made up a slightly modified ARM-PCR procedure. Both of the initial two PCR rounds ran for around 9 cycles and employed TRBV1-TRBV30 forward primers alongside a C-beta reverse primer. TCRdb reprocessed the multiplex PCR reads with MiXCR, giving one entry per CDR3 protein. Found here are 40,000 to 55,000 distinct CDR3 sequences, 60% to 85% of them singletons; the top ten hold 25% to 35%.

Sequencing used liver tumor tissue from sampling region 5. Described subset: tumor region T5, tumor centre. This TCR derives from a man aged 35 to 55 with primary liver carcinoma and hepatitis B virus infection. This chain links TRBV4-1 with TRBJ2-3; 10 bases align to TRBD1. The CDR3 coding sequence is TGCGCCAGCAGCCATTTCGGGACAGGGGTTACAGATGCGCAGTATTTT. Encoded protein: CASSHFGTGVTDAQYF.